These T cell receptor beta chains were read from a single sample in a study of cytomegalovirus exposure and HLA in healthy donors. Here immunoSEQ multiplex PCR was the method, and the copy in TCRdb shows in-frame clones only, minus some. The profile covers some 150,000 clones, with about 74% appearing a single time and roughly 2% taken by the ten largest. Material: PBMCs. These receptors all come from a middle-aged woman in good health and CMV-seronegative. CDR3s include the opening cysteine and the closing phenylalanine or tryptophan. A D gene is named only where the DNA matches it firmly. Only part of the rows carry a size: once, few, many, or a class if the clone is expanded.

J | size | V | D | DNA | CDR3
TRBJ1-1 | - | TRBV6-6 | - | TGTGCCAGCAGCTCGGGGACTAAAGCTTTCTTT | CASSSGTKAFF
TRBJ1-3 | - | TRBV5-8 | - | TGTGCCAGCAGCTTGTGGTCAGGGGACGCTGGAAACACCATATATTTT | CASSLWSGDAGNTIYF
TRBJ1-1 | - | TRBV7-6 | TRBD1 | TGTGCCAGCAGCACAGGGGTTGGAACTGAAGCTTTCTTT | CASSTGVGTEAFF
TRBJ2-7 | - | TRBV7-8 | TRBD1 | TGTGCCAGCAGCCCAAGACAGGGAAGCTCCTACGAGCAGTACTTC | CASSPRQGSSYEQYF
TRBJ2-1 | - | TRBV10-3 | TRBD2 | TGTGCCATCAGTTCACCCGGGACTAGCGGAACCACAGAGCAGTTCTTC | CAISSPGTSGTTEQFF
TRBJ1-6 | - | TRBV19 | - | TGTGCCAGTAATCCAGGAGGTAATTCACCCCTCCACTTT | CASNPGGNSPLHF
TRBJ2-1 | - | TRBV11-2 | - | TGTGCCAGCAGCTTAGATCTCAGACGGGGAGCAGAGAAGAATGAGCAGTTCTTC | CASSLDLRRGAEKNEQFF
TRBJ2-1 | once | TRBV6-4 | - | TGTGCCAGCAGTAATACGGACTCCAATGAGCAGTTCTTC | CASSNTDSNEQFF
TRBJ2-5 | - | TRBV18 | - | TGTGCCAGCTCACCCCCGAGCCGTCTGGAAGAGACCCAGTACTTC | CASSPPSRLEETQYF
TRBJ1-4 | - | TRBV29-1 | - | TGCAGCGTTGCATCTGGCCCTGAAAAACTGTTTTTT | CSVASGPEKLFF
TRBJ1-1 | once | TRBV5-1 | TRBD1 | TGCGCCAGCAGCCCCTACGACAGGGGAGGCTTATTTGACTCTTTCTTT | CASSPYDRGGLFDSFF
TRBJ1-1 | once | TRBV7-6 | - | TGTGCCAGCAGCTTAGCGGGCGGGGGACGTGAAGCTTTCTTT | CASSLAGGGREAFF
TRBJ2-7 | - | TRBV7-6 | - | TGTGCCAGCAGCCCCACAGGTGGTGGGGCCTACGAGCAGTACTTC | CASSPTGGGAYEQYF
TRBJ1-1 | - | TRBV7-9 | - | TGTGCCAGCAGCTTAGTTGGGACGGGAGGGACTGAAGCTTTCTTT | CASSLVGTGGTEAFF
TRBJ1-4 | - | TRBV30 | - | TGTGCCTGGAGTGAAGGGCGGGTGGAAAAACTGTTTTTT | CAWSEGRVEKLFF
TRBJ2-3 | - | TRBV5-4 | - | TGTGCCAGCAGCTTCGGTTACGGGAGCGTGGGCACAGATACGCAGTATTTT | CASSFGYGSVGTDTQYF
TRBJ2-2 | - | TRBV18 | - | TGTGCCAGCTCACCAAGGGGGTACTCGGCCACCGGGGAGCTGTTTTTT | CASSPRGYSATGELFF
TRBJ2-5 | - | TRBV5-1 | - | TGCGCCAGCAGCTTAGCGGTGCAAGAGACCCAGTACTTC | CASSLAVQETQYF
TRBJ2-7 | - | TRBV7-9 | - | TGTGCCAGCAGCTCGGGGATTGTCCGCTCCTACGAGCAGTACTTC | CASSSGIVRSYEQYF
TRBJ2-3 | - | TRBV19 | TRBD2 | TGTGCCAGTAGAAGACTAGCCGCCACAGATACGCAGTATTTT | CASRRLAATDTQYF
TRBJ2-7 | once | TRBV27 | TRBD1 | TGTGCCAGCAGTTTATCGACAGGGAGCGAGCAGTACTTC | CASSLSTGSEQYF
TRBJ1-2 | - | TRBV28 | - | TGTGCCAGCAGTTTATTCGCGGGCGGCTACACCTTC | CASSLFAGGYTF
TRBJ1-1 | - | TRBV21-1 | - | TGTGCCAGCAGCAAAGCCAGCGGACAGGGGACAACCACTGAAGCTTTCTTT | CASSKASGQGTTTEAFF
TRBJ1-1 | - | TRBV30 | - | TGTGCCTGGATTAAGTACCGCCCGGGTATCAACACTGAAGCTTTCTTT | CAWIKYRPGINTEAFF
TRBJ1-3 | - | TRBV6-1 | TRBD1 | TGTGCCAGCGGTGACAGGGCCTCAAACACCATATATTTT | CASGDRASNTIYF
TRBJ2-3 | few | TRBV5-1 | - | TGCGCCAGCAGCTTGACAGGGCCCACAGATACGCAGTATTTT | CASSLTGPTDTQYF
TRBJ2-1 | - | TRBV9 | - | TGTGCCAGCAGCTCCTATATGGGCTCCGACAATGAGCAGTTCTTC | CASSSYMGSDNEQFF
TRBJ2-3 | - | TRBV28 | TRBD1 | TGTGCCAGCAGTTTTCCCCGACAGGGGGTGACCGCTAGCACAGATACGCAGTATTTT | CASSFPRQGVTASTDTQYF
TRBJ1-3 | - | TRBV9 | - | TGTGCCAGCAGCCCCCGCTCGAGCTCTGGAAACACCATATATTTT | CASSPRSSSGNTIYF
TRBJ1-1 | - | TRBV30 | - | TGTGCCTGGAGTGTCGGCTCCGGGACTGAAGCTTTCTTT | CAWSVGSGTEAFF
TRBJ2-1 | - | TRBV19 | TRBD1 | TGTGCCAGTAGTATAGAGGCCGACAGGGGGCTGCAGTTCTTC | CASSIEADRGLQFF
TRBJ1-2 | - | TRBV28 | - | TGTGCCAGCACTTTCGCCACAGGTTCAACTTCCGGTCTTTCCGGAATATCCTATGGCTACACCTTC | CASTFATGSTSGLSGISYGYTF
TRBJ2-5 | - | TRBV4-2 | TRBD2 | TGTGCCAGCAGCCGAAGAGAGGGCCTAGCGGGAGGAGAGACCCAGTACTTC | CASSRREGLAGGETQYF
TRBJ1-1 | - | TRBV6-1 | - | TGTGCCAGCAGTGGCACACCTTCAAACACTGAAGCTTTCTTT | CASSGTPSNTEAFF
TRBJ2-1 | - | TRBV19 | TRBD2 | TGTGCCAGTAGTTCAGCTAGCGGGGGGGCTATCAATGAGCAGTTCTTC | CASSSASGGAINEQFF
TRBJ1-3 | once | TRBV7-9 | - | TGTGCCAGCAGCCTCAGGTACTCTGGAAACACCATATATTTT | CASSLRYSGNTIYF
TRBJ2-2 | - | TRBV13 | TRBD1 | TGTGCCAGCAGCTCAACTCCGACAGGGATTCCCGGGGAGCTGTTTTTT | CASSSTPTGIPGELFF
TRBJ2-3 | - | TRBV7-2 | TRBD2 | TGTGCCAGCAGCTTCACAAGCGGGAGTTCCGCAAATACGCAGTATTTT | CASSFTSGSSANTQYF
TRBJ2-7 | - | TRBV29-1 | - | TGCAGCGTTGGCTCGGCGGGACTCGAGGTTGGGGAGCAGTACTTC | CSVGSAGLEVGEQYF
TRBJ1-4 | - | TRBV30 | - | TGTGCCTTGACAGGTTCCCAGTGGGGTGAAAAACTGTTTTTT | CALTGSQWGEKLFF
TRBJ1-5 | - | TRBV5-1 | TRBD1 | TGCGCCAGCAGCATGACAGGGGGGGCCAATCAGCCCCGGCATTTT | CASSMTGGANQPRHF
TRBJ1-2 | - | TRBV28 | - | TGTGCCAGCAGTTTCATTACGCCAGGGTATCGTAACTATGGCTACACCTTC | CASSFITPGYRNYGYTF
TRBJ1-2 | - | TRBV7-2 | TRBD1 | TGTGCCAGCAGCCGGGGACAGGGGGACCGTGGCTACACCTTC | CASSRGQGDRGYTF
TRBJ2-1 | - | TRBV11-3 | TRBD1 | TGTGCCAGCAGCTTCAGGACAGGTCGTGGATACAATGAGCAGTTCTTC | CASSFRTGRGYNEQFF
TRBJ2-2 | - | TRBV7-6 | - | TGTGCCAGCAGCTTAGTCGAGGCCGGCACAACCGGGGAGCTGTTTTTT | CASSLVEAGTTGELFF
TRBJ1-3 | few | TRBV5-1 | TRBD1 | TGCGCCAGAGGGACAGCCTCTGGAAACACCATATATTTT | CARGTASGNTIYF
TRBJ1-6 | - | TRBV4-1 | TRBD1 | TGCGCCAGCAGCCAGCCCGGGACAGCACTTGATTCACCCCTCCACTTT | CASSQPGTALDSPLHF
TRBJ1-1 | few | TRBV28 | TRBD1 | TGTGCCAGCAGTTTAGGTCCAGGGGGCACTGAAGCTTTCTTT | CASSLGPGGTEAFF